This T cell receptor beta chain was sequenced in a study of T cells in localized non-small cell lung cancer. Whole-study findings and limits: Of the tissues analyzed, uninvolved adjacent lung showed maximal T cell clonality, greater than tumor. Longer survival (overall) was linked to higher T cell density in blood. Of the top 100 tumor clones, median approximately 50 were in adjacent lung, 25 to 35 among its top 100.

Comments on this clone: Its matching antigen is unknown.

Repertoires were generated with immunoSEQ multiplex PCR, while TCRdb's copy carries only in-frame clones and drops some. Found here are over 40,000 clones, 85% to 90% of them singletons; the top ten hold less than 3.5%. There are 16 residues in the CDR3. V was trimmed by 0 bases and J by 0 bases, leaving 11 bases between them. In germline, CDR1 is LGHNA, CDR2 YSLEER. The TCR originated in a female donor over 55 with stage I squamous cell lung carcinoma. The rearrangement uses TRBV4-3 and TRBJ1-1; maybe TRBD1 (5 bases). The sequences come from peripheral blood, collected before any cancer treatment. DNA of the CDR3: TGCGCCAGCAGCCAAGAATGGGGCCAGATGAACACTGAAGCTTTCTTT. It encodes CASSQEWGQMNTEAFF.